The clone carrying this TCR beta chain was counted ten times or more. This sample is part of a study of blood T cells in healthy people across ages. For the second PCR, which ran for about 7 to 12 cycles, a sample-barcoded 5' primer and a J-beta primer mix were used. TCRdb redid the calling of the 5' RACE reads with MiXCR, one entry per CDR3 protein. Of about 1,500,000 distinct CDR3 sequences listed, 28% were seen once; the top ten hold 7.7%. V was shortened by 6 bases and J by 0 bases, with 8 bases between the two germline ends. The CDR3 runs to 13 residues. Sequencing was performed on blood. The TCR comes from a young woman in good health. The genes are TRBV12-3 or TRBV12-4 and TRBJ1-1; D uncertain. As DNA, the CDR3 is TGTGCCAGCAGCTCCAGTATGAACACTGAAGCTTTCTTT. It codes for CASSSSMNTEAFF.